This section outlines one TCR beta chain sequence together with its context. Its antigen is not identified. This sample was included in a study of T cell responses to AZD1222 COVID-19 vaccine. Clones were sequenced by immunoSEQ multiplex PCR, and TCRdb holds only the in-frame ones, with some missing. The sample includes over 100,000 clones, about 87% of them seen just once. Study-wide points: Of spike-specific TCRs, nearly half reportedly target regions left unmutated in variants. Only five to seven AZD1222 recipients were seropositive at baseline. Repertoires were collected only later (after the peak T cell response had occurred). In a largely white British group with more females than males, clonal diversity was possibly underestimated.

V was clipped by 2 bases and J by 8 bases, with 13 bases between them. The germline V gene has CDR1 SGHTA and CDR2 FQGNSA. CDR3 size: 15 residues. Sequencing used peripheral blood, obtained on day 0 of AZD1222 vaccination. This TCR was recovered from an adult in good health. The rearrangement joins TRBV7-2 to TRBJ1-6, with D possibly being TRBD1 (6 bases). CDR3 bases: TGTGCCAGCAGCTTAACAGGGTATCCCTATTCACCCCTCCACTTT. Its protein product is CASSLTGYPYSPLHF.